These 4 T cell receptor beta chains share one sample of origin, sequenced in a study of blood T cells in healthy people across ages. Alongside a J-beta primer mix, a sample-barcoded 5' primer served in a second PCR lasting about 7 to 12 cycles. TCRdb fed the 5' RACE reads into MiXCR, producing one record per CDR3 protein. The table lists some 710,000 distinct CDR3 sequences, about 42% of them singletons. Sequenced: blood. The receptor set was obtained from a man older than 75 in good health.

The V call is TRBV6-2 or TRBV6-3, the J call TRBJ2-4; tentatively, D is TRBD1 (6 bases). The DNA end lines up better with TRBJ2-7; the J call may be wrong. Germline V gene sequence: CDR1 MNHEY, CDR2 SVGEGT. The CDR3 has 14 residues. CDR3 loop: CASSSTGIRDEQYF. CDR3 nucleotides: TGTGCCAGCAGTTCGACAGGTATACGCGACGAGCAGTACTTC.

V usage is TRBV29-1 and J usage is TRBJ2-1, with a weak D call TRBD2 (5 bases). V dropped 0 bases and J dropped 3 bases, with 6 bases sitting between them. The CDR3 runs 13 residues. Germline V gene lookup returns CDR1 SQVTM and CDR2 ANQGSEA. The CDR3 sequence: CSVEDGIYNEQFF. CDR3 coding DNA: TGCAGCGTTGAAGACGGGATCTACAATGAGCAGTTCTTC.

The chain has TRBV15 and TRBJ1-4; D remains unclear. The CDR3 runs to 15 residues. V lost 0 bases to trimming and J lost 6 bases, with 11 bases between them. CDR1 and CDR2 (germline): LNHNV, YYDKDF (reference sequence). Here the CDR3 DNA reads TGTGCCACCAGCAGAGATCCCGGCCTTGATGAAAAACTGTTTTTT. Translation gives CATSRDPGLDEKLFF.

The rearrangement joins TRBV5-1 to TRBJ2-2; 9 bases align to TRBD2. The J segment lost 2 bases and the V segment lost 0 bases, leaving 2 bases of the junction unmatched. The CDR3 runs to 16 residues. The germline V gene encodes CDR1 SGHRS and CDR2 YFSETQ. The chain's CDR3 is CASSLASGVNTGELFF. The CDR3, as DNA: TGCGCCAGCAGCTTGGCTAGCGGGGTAAACACCGGGGAGCTGTTTTTT.